A single T cell receptor beta chain is shown here with its context. The data derive from a study of blood T cell repertoires in COVID-19. The age range of participants was 18 to 89 years, with residence in fewer than 25 US areas. V trimming: 6 bases; J trimming: 0 bases; junction bases outside the gene matches: 2. The CDR3 runs 15 residues. CDR1 is LGHDT and CDR2 is YNNKEL in the germline V gene (reference sequence). Measured with immunoSEQ multiplex PCR; TCRdb has only the in-frame clones, and not every one. The data show around 170,000 clones, more than 80% seen once. This TCR was sampled from a man between 45 and 60 years old who had recovered from COVID-19. Sequencing was performed on PBMCs or T cells enriched from blood (not recorded which). V and J are TRBV3-1 (or the pseudogene TRBV3-2) and TRBJ1-4, with 9 nucleotides matching TRBD1. Here the CDR3 reads CASRDRGTTNEKLFF. The CDR3 DNA reads as TGTGCCAGCAGGGACAGGGGTACAACTAATGAAAAACTGTTTTTT.